This T cell receptor beta chain was captured in a study of cytomegalovirus exposure and HLA in healthy donors. The primer mix had 60 Vbeta and 13 Jbeta primers. Sequenced by immunoSEQ multiplex PCR; TCRdb stores in-frame clones only, minus some. The sample is made up of around 140,000 clones, and the top ten hold less than 2% of it. Trimming left V 7 bases short and J 0 bases short, with 10 bases between. The CDR3 totals 14 residues. Germline V lookup: CDR1 MNHNS, CDR2 SASEGT. The material sequenced was PBMCs. The sequence derives from a woman in her 40s in good health and CMV-seronegative. The V call is TRBV6-1, the J call TRBJ1-3; perhaps TRBD1 as D (6 bases). Here the CDR3 DNA reads TGTGCCAGCATTAGGGGGAGCTCTGGAAACACCATATATTTT. Its translation: CASIRGSSGNTIYF.